The entry that follows covers one TCR beta chain sequence. CDR1 is ENHRY, CDR2 SYGVKD, per germline. CDR3 size: 16 residues. With 2 bases clipped from V and 2 bases from J, the junction kept 9 bases outside the gene matches. These data come from a study of T cell changes during pregnancy in multiple sclerosis. The protocol was immunoSEQ multiplex PCR, while the TCRdb copy is restricted to in-frame clones and leaves out a portion. This sample has 100,000 or so clones, with roughly nine tenths found just once. The sequencing used peripheral blood, collected in the second trimester of pregnancy. This chain connects TRBV10-3 to TRBJ2-7; 7 bases line up with TRBD1. This receptor was taken from a female donor with multiple sclerosis, enrolled in a pregnancy study. The CDR3 reads CAISEPAGDSPYEQYF. Here the CDR3 DNA reads TGTGCCATCAGTGAGCCGGCAGGGGACAGTCCCTACGAGCAGTACTTC.